This TCR beta chain was documented in a study of blood T cell repertoires in COVID-19. The data were produced by immunoSEQ multiplex PCR, yet TCRdb's version contains in-frame clones alone and is incomplete. The table lists 100,000 to 150,000 clones, 79% of them singletons. What was sequenced was peripheral blood. The sequence was obtained from a man between 35 and 55 years old with active or convalescent COVID-19.

DNA for the CDR3: TGCGCCAGCAGCCAAGACAGGGCGGGAGGCTACACCTTC. This translates into CASSQDRAGGYTF. The J gene is TRBJ1-2, the V gene TRBV4-3; tentative D call: TRBD1 (5 bases). V was cut by 0 bases and J by 8 bases, with 10 bases left in between. The CDR3 totals 13 residues. Germline CDR1 is LGHNA and CDR2 is YSLEER.